This TCR beta chain is drawn from a study of spatial heterogeneity in lung cancer. Findings and caveats of the study: Ubiquitous expanded tumor TCRs appeared in blood more at resection than follow-up.

The V gene lost 3 bases and the J gene lost 1 base, with 9 bases spanning the gap. The V gene's germline CDR1 is MDHEN and CDR2 SYDVKM. CDR3 size: 14 residues. TCRdb re-derived calls from the 5' RACE reads in MiXCR, one entry per CDR3 protein. The table includes around 60,000 distinct CDR3 sequences, approximately 8.9% detected once. Time point of the sample: sample taken at primary tumor resection. The sequenced material consisted of unsorted whole RNA from tumor, nontumor lung or frozen PBMC. At least ten counts were recorded for this clonotype. Antigen specificity is unknown. The rearrangement uses TRBV28 and TRBJ2-5; D ambiguous. The input for sequencing was PBMCs, taken at surgery. This TCR derives from a female donor with early-stage non-small cell lung cancer. As DNA, the CDR3 is TGTGCCAGCAGTTTTCCCGGACCCCAAGAGACCCAGTACTTC. Translated, it gives CASSFPGPQETQYF.